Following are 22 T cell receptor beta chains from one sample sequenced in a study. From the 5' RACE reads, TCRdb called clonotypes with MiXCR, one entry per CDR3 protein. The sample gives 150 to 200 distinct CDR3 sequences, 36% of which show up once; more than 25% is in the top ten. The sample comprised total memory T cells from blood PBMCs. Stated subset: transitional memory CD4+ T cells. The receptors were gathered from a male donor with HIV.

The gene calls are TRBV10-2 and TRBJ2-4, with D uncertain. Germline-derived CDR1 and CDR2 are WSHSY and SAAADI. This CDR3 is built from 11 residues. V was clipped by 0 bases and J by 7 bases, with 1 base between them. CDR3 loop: CASSESNIQYF. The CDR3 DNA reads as TGCGCCAGCAGTGAGTCGAACATTCAGTACTTC.

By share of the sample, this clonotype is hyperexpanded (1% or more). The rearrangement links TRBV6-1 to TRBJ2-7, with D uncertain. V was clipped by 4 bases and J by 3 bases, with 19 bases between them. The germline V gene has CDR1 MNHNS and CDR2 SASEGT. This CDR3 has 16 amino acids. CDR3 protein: CASSAGPTWFYYEQYF. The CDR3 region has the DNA TGTGCCAGCAGTGCCGGACCGACCTGGTTCTACTACGAGCAGTACTTC.

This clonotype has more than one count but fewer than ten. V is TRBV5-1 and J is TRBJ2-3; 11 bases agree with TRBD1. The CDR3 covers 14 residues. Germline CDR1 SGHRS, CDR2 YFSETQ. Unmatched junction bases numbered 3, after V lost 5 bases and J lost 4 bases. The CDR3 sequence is CASREGQGADTQYF. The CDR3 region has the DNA TGCGCCAGCAGGGAGGGACAGGGGGCAGATACGCAGTATTTT.

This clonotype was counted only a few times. CDR3 in amino acids: CATSPAPNEQFF. The DNA of the CDR3 is TGTGCCACCAGCCCGGCGCCTAATGAGCAGTTCTTC. The chain uses TRBV15 and TRBJ2-1; D unresolved. The germline V gene encodes CDR1 LNHNV and CDR2 YYDKDF (reference sequence). The CDR3 loop spans 12 amino acids. V was trimmed by 5 bases and J by 7 bases, leaving 9 bases between them.

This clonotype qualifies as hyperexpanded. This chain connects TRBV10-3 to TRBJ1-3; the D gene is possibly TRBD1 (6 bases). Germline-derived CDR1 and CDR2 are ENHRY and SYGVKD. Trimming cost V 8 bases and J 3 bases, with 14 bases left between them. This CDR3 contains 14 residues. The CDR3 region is CAISEGGVGNTIYF. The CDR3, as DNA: TGTGCCATCTCCGAGGGGGGAGTTGGAAACACCATATATTTT.

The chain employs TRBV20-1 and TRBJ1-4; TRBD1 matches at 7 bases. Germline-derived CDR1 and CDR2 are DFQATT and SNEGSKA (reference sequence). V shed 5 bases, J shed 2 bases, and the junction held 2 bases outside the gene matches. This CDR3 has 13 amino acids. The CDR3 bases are TGCAGTGCTTCACAGGGGACTAATGAAAAACTGTTTTTT. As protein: CSASQGTNEKLFF.

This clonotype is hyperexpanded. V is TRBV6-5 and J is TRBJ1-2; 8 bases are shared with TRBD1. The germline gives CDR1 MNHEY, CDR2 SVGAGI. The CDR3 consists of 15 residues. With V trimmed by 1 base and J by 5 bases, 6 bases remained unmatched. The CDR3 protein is CASSYYRTGTYGYTF. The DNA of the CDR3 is TGTGCCAGCAGTTACTATCGGACAGGGACGTATGGCTACACCTTC.

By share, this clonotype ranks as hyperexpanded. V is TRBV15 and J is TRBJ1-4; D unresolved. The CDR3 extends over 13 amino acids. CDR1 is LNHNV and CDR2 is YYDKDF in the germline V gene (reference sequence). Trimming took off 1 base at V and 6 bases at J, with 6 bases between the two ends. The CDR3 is CATSRASYEKLFF. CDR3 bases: TGTGCCACCAGCAGAGCCAGCTATGAAAAACTGTTTTTT.

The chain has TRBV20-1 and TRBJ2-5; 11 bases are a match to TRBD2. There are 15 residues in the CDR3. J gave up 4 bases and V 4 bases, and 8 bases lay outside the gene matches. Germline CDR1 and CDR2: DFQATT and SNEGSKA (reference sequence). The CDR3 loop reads CSANPLAGGRETQYF. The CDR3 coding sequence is TGCAGTGCTAACCCCTTAGCGGGGGGGAGAGAGACCCAGTACTTC.

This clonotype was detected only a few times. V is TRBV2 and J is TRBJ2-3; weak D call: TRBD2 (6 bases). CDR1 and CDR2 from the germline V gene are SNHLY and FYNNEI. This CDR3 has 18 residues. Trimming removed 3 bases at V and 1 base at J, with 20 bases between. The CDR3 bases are TGTGCCAGCAGTGATAAAGCAGGGTTTGGCGGGGGCACAGATACGCAGTATTTT. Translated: CASSDKAGFGGGTDTQYF.

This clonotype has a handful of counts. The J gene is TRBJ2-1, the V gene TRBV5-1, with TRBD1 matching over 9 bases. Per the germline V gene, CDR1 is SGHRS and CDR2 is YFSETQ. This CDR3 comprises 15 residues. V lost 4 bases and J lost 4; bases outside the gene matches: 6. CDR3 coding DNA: TGCGCCAGCAGCCCGGACGGGACAGGGTACAATGAGCAGTTCTTC. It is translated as CASSPDGTGYNEQFF.

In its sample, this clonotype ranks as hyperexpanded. This CDR3 is CASSLESSGSMNTEAFF. Written as DNA, the CDR3 is TGTGCCAGCAGCTTAGAATCGTCAGGGTCCATGAACACTGAAGCTTTCTTT. The chain joins TRBV11-3 to TRBJ1-1; D is perhaps TRBD1 (5 bases). This CDR3 contains 17 residues. The V gene's germline CDR1 is SGHNT and CDR2 YENEEA. The V and J ends lost 0 bases and 0 bases respectively, with 14 bases between them.

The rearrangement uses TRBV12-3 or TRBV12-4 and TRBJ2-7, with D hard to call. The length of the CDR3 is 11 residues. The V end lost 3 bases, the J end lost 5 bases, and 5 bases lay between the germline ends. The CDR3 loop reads CASSLGHEQYF. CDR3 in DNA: TGTGCCAGCAGTTTGGGCCACGAGCAGTACTTC.

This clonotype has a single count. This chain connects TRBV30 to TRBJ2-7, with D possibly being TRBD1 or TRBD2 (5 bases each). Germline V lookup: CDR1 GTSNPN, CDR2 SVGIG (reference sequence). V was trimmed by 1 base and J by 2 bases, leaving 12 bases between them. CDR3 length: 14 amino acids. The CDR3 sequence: CAWSGGNRTYEQYF. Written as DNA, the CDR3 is TGTGCCTGGAGTGGGGGGAATCGGACCTACGAGCAGTACTTC.

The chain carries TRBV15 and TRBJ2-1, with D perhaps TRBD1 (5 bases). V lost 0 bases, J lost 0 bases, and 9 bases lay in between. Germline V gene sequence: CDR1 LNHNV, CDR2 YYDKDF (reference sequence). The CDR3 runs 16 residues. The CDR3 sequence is CATSRDLDSSYNEQFF. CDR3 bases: TGTGCCACCAGCAGAGATCTAGACAGCTCCTACAATGAGCAGTTCTTC.

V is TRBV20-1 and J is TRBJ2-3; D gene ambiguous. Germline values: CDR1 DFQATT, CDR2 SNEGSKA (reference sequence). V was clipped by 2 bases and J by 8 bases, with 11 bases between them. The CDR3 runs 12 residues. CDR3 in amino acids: CSARPTGRTQYF. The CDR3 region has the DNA TGCAGTGCTAGACCGACTGGCCGTACGCAGTATTTT.

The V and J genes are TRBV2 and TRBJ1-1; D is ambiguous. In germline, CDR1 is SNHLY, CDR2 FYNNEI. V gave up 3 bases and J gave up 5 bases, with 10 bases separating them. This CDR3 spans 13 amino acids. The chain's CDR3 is CASSDGLWTEAFF. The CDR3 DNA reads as TGTGCCAGCAGTGACGGGCTATGGACTGAAGCTTTCTTT. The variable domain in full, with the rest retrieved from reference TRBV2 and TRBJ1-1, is EPEVTQTPSHQVTQMGQEVILRCVPISNHLYFYWYRQILGQKVEFLVSFYNNEISEKSEIFDDQFSVERPDGSNFTLKIRSTKLEDSAMYFCASSDGLWTEAFFGQGTRLTVV.

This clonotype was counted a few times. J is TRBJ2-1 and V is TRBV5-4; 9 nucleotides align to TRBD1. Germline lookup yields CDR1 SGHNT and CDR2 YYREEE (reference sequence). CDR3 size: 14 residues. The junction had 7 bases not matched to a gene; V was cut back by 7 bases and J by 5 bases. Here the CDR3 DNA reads TGTGCCAGCTCCGGACAGGGGTTTAACAATGAGCAGTTCTTC. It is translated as CASSGQGFNNEQFF.

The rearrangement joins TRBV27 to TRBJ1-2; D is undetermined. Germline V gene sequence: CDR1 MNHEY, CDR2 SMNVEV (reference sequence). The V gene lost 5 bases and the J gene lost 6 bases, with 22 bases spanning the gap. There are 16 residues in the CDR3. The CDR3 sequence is CASSPSPPVGYDGYTF. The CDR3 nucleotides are TGTGCCAGCAGTCCGTCACCCCCAGTTGGATATGATGGCTACACCTTC.

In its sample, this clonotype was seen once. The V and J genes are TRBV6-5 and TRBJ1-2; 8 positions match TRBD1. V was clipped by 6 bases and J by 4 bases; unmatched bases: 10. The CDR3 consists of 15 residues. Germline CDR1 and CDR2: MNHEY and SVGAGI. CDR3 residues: CASRTRSGGFYGYTF. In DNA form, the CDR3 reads TGTGCCAGCAGAACTAGGTCAGGGGGCTTCTATGGCTACACCTTC.

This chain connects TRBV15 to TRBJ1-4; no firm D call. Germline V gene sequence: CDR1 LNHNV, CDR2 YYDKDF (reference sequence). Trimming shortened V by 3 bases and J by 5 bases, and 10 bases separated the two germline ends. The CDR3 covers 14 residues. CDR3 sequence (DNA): TGTGCCACCAGCAGTTCGTACCAGAATGAAAAACTGTTTTTT. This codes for CATSSSYQNEKLFF.

CDR3 amino acids: CATSPRDSYNSPLHF. Here the CDR3 DNA reads TGTGCCACCAGCCCACGGGACAGCTATAATTCACCCCTCCACTTT. This sequence joins TRBV15 and TRBJ1-6; 7 bases map to TRBD1. This CDR3 contains 15 residues. V lost 5 bases and J lost 3; bases outside the gene matches: 4. The germline V gene has CDR1 LNHNV and CDR2 YYDKDF (reference sequence). The entire variable domain, with the rest obtained from reference TRBV15 and TRBJ1-6, is as follows: DAMVIQNPRYQVTQFGKPVTLSCSQTLNHNVMYWYQQKSSQAPKLLFHYYDKDFNNEADTPDNFQSRRPNTSFCFLDIRSPGLGDTAMYLCATSPRDSYNSPLHFGNGTRLTVT.